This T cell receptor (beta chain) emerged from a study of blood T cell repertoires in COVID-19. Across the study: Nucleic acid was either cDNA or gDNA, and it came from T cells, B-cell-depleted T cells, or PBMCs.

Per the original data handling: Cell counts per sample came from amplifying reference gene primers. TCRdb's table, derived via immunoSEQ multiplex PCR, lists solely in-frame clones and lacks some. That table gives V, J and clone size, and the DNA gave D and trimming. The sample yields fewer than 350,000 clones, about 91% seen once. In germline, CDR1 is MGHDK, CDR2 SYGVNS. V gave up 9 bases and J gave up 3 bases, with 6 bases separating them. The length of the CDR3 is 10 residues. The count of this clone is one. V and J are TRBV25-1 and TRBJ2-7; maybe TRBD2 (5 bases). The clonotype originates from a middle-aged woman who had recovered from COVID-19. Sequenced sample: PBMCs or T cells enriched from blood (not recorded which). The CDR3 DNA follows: TGTGCCAGTGGGAGCTACGAGCAGTACTTC. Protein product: CASGSYEQYF.